A single sample gave rise to the 9 T cell receptor beta chains below, sequenced in a study of immune evolution from preneoplasia to lung adenocarcinoma. Sequencing was performed with immunoSEQ multiplex PCR; in TCRdb, only in-frame clones are kept and a portion is missing. The sample includes some 7,000 clones, over 65% of them seen just once. The sample consisted of FFPE adjacent normal lung tissue. The receptors were sampled from a person aged 60-79 years with lung adenocarcinoma.

This clone was seen only a few times. The chain employs TRBV30 and TRBJ1-5, with TRBD1 matching over 11 bases. Per the germline V gene, CDR1 is GTSNPN and CDR2 is SVGIG (reference sequence). After removal of 5 bases from V and 11 bases from J, the junction contained 8 bases not matched to a gene. CDR3 length: 13 residues. The CDR3 coding sequence is TGTGCCTGGGAGGGACAGGGGGACCAGTCCCAGCATTTT. Translated, it gives CAWEGQGDQSQHF. The full variable domain, with the rest looked up from reference TRBV30 and TRBJ1-5, is SQTIHQWPATLVQPVGSPLSLECTVEGTSNPNLYWYRQAAGRGLQLLFYSVGIGQISSEVPQNLSASRPQDRQFILSSKKLLLSDSGFYLCAWEGQGDQSQHFGDGTRLSIL.

The chain recombines TRBV5-6 with TRBJ1-2; TRBD1 agrees at 7 bases. V was pared by 4 bases and J by 0 bases, with 9 bases of the junction left unmatched. This CDR3 spans 16 amino acids. Germline CDR1 reads SGHDT; CDR2 reads YYEEEE. CDR3 bases: TGTGCCAGCAGCGCTTGGACAGGAGAAGCTAACTATGGCTACACCTTC. This codes for CASSAWTGEANYGYTF.

This chain joins TRBV11-3 and TRBJ2-1; no firm D call. This CDR3 is built from 11 residues. The ends were cut back, 5 bases at V and 4 bases at J, with 3 bases in the middle. Germline V gives CDR1 SGHNT, CDR2 YENEEA. CDR3 amino acids: CASSGYNEQFF. In DNA, the CDR3 is TGTGCCAGCAGCGGGTACAATGAGCAGTTCTTC.

The rearrangement joins TRBV9 to TRBJ1-1; TRBD1 matches at 8 bases. The CDR3 has 14 amino acids. CDR1 SGDLS and CDR2 YYNGEE come from the germline V gene. V shed 3 bases and J 1 base; nucleotides not matched to a gene: 2. CDR3 in DNA: TGTGCCAGCAGCGCCGGGACAGGGAACACTGAAGCTTTCTTT. Amino acids: CASSAGTGNTEAFF.

This clone has more than one count but fewer than ten. The rearrangement joins TRBV7-8 to TRBJ2-2; 13 nucleotides agree with TRBD2. The V and J ends lost 7 bases and 10 bases, in that order; junction bases with no gene match: 9. Per germline, CDR1 SGHVS and CDR2 FQNEAQ. This CDR3 is 15 amino acids long. The CDR3, as DNA: TGTGCCAGCACGTCACTAGCGGGAGGGGCAATGGAGCTGTTTTTT. It codes for CASTSLAGGAMELFF.

The chain employs TRBV7-6 and TRBJ2-2; 10 bases line up with TRBD2. The CDR3 is 16 amino acids. V shed 2 bases and J 6 bases; nucleotides not matched to a gene: 6. The germline V gene encodes CDR1 SGHVS and CDR2 FNYEAQ. The CDR3 DNA sequence: TGTGCCAGCAGCTTAATATCAGCGGGAGGGCCCGGGGAGCTGTTTTTT. Translated, it gives CASSLISAGGPGELFF.

The V call is TRBV5-1, the J call TRBJ2-5, with 11 bases fitting TRBD2. The CDR3 consists of 17 residues. The trim removed 0 bases at V and 2 bases at J, leaving 6 bases unmatched. CDR1 and CDR2 (germline): SGHRS, YFSETQ. CDR3 bases: TGCGCCAGCAGCTTGGAGAGAGGGACTAGCGGACAAGAGACCCAGTACTTC. As protein: CASSLERGTSGQETQYF.

The chain carries TRBV6-1 and TRBJ2-7, with D perhaps matching TRBD1 (6 bases). CDR1 is MNHNS and CDR2 is SASEGT in the germline V gene. V lost 2 bases and J lost 3, with 14 bases in between. The CDR3 runs to 15 residues. CDR3 coding DNA: TGTGCCAGCAGTGAATCCCACAGGGCGCACTACGAGCAGTACTTC. Amino acids: CASSESHRAHYEQYF.

The chain combines TRBV7-6 with TRBJ2-3; D not certain. This CDR3 is built from 13 residues. Germline V gives CDR1 SGHVS, CDR2 FNYEAQ. V was clipped by 9 bases and J by 2 bases, with 12 bases between them. The DNA of the CDR3 is TGTGCCAGTAGTTCGCGCCTCACAGATACGCAGTATTTT. As protein: CASSSRLTDTQYF.